A selection of T cell receptor beta chains follows, all from one sample in a study of CD8+ T cells in alopecia areata. Data came from immunoSEQ multiplex PCR; TCRdb stores just in-frame clones and leaves some out. The sample lists more than 200,000 clones, approximately 65% occurring once. Specimen: CD4+ T cells sorted from blood, collected at week 44, from a patient treated with tofacitinib. The receptor set was obtained from a human donor with alopecia areata. The CDR3 runs from the conserved cysteine through the conserved F or W. Fields, in order: V gene, J gene, D gene, clone size, CDR3 DNA, CDR3 protein. D genes are given only for firm matches. A row's size may be missing; if present it is once, few, many or a size class.

>TRBV29-1|TRBJ2-2|.|.
TGCAGCGTTGAACGTGACAGAACCACCGGGGAGCTGTTTTTT
CSVERDRTTGELFF
>TRBV2|TRBJ1-2|TRBD1|.
TGTGCCAGCAGTGTCCGGACAGGGGGTGGTGGCTACACCTTC
CASSVRTGGGGYTF
>TRBV30|TRBJ2-2|.|.
TGTGCCTGGAACGGAGTGGGGAACACCGGGGAGCTGTTTTTT
CAWNGVGNTGELFF
>TRBV9|TRBJ2-7|.|once
TGTGCCAGCAGCGTAGACGGCTCAGCCCCCTACGAGCAGTACTTC
CASSVDGSAPYEQYF
>TRBV15|TRBJ2-3|.|.
TGTGCCACCAGCTCACCCCGGAGGGATACGCAGTATTTT
CATSSPRRDTQYF
>TRBV14|TRBJ2-7|.|.
TGTGCCAGCAGCCACAGGGTCGTATCGCCCGAGCAGTACTTC
CASSHRVVSPEQYF
>TRBV29-1|TRBJ1-1|.|few
TGCAGCGTTGAGAATAGACAGTCGAACACTGAAGCTTTCTTT
CSVENRQSNTEAFF
>TRBV5-1|TRBJ2-2|.|.
TGCGCCAGCAGCTTGAGTTTGACAGTGAACACCGGGGAGCTGTTTTTT
CASSLSLTVNTGELFF
>TRBV25-1|TRBJ2-5|.|few
TGTGCCAGCAGTGACTCGATCCAGACGGGACGAGAGACCCAGTACTTC
CASSDSIQTGRETQYF
>TRBV27|TRBJ2-7|TRBD2|.
TGTGCCAGTCACGATGACGGGGGGGCCTCCTACGAGCAGTACTTC
CASHDDGGASYEQYF
>TRBV10-1|TRBJ2-3|.|.
TGCGCCAGCAGTGACAATCCCTCCACAGATACGCAGTATTTT
CASSDNPSTDTQYF
>TRBV4-3|TRBJ1-2|TRBD1|.
TGCGCCAGCAGCCAAGAACAGGGGGCTGGTGGCTACACCTTC
CASSQEQGAGGYTF
>TRBV19|TRBJ2-2|.|.
TGTGCCAGTAGTATAGGGAAGGGCGGATCCGGGGAGCTGTTTTTT
CASSIGKGGSGELFF
>TRBV7-2|TRBJ2-1|TRBD2|few
TGTGCCAGCAGTTACGGGACTAGCGGGGGGGCTGAGCAGTTCTTC
CASSYGTSGGAEQFF
>TRBV30|TRBJ1-5|.|once
TGTGCCTGGAGCTCTGCTGGGCGCGGGAGCAATCAGCCCCAGCATTTT
CAWSSAGRGSNQPQHF
>TRBV5-4|TRBJ1-1|.|few
TGTGCCAGCAGCTTGATTCTATCCCCGAACACTGAAGCTTTCTTT
CASSLILSPNTEAFF
>TRBV4-1|TRBJ2-7|.|.
TGCGCCAGCAGCCAATCAGGGGGGTCCTACGAGCAGTACTTC
CASSQSGGSYEQYF
>TRBV25-1|TRBJ2-7|.|few
TGTGCCACCTCACGTTCAGGTTACGAGCAGTACTTC
CATSRSGYEQYF
>TRBV23-1|TRBJ1-6|.|.
TGCGCCAGCAGTCAATCTAGACCGTCACCCCTCCACTTT
CASSQSRPSPLHF
>TRBV19|TRBJ2-5|TRBD2|once
TGTGCCAGCACACCGGGACTAGAGTACCAAGAGACCCAGTACTTC
CASTPGLEYQETQYF
>TRBV19|TRBJ1-5|TRBD1|once
TGTGCCAGTAGTATGGACAGGGGGTTCGTGAGCAATCAGCCCCAGCATTTT
CASSMDRGFVSNQPQHF
>TRBV30|TRBJ2-4|TRBD2|.
TGTGCCTGGAGTGTAAGGGGAGGGCCCGGAAACATTCAGTACTTC
CAWSVRGGPGNIQYF
>TRBV29-1|TRBJ2-3|TRBD2|few
TGCAGCGTTGCCCTGCGGCTAGCGGAAACAGATACGCAGTATTTT
CSVALRLAETDTQYF
>TRBV20-1|TRBJ2-5|.|.
TGCAGTGTAGAACAAGAGACCCAGTACTTC
CSVEQETQYF
>TRBV29-1|TRBJ2-7|.|.
TGCAGCGTTGAAGGACAGTCCTACGAGCAGTACTTC
CSVEGQSYEQYF
>TRBV15|TRBJ2-2|TRBD1|.
TGTGCCACCAGCAGAACCGACAGGGGCACCGGGGAGCTGTTTTTT
CATSRTDRGTGELFF
>TRBV5-1|TRBJ2-3|.|once
TGCGCCAGCAGCTTGGCAACAGGGAGGGCAGATACGCAGTATTTT
CASSLATGRADTQYF
>TRBV4-1|TRBJ2-3|.|once
TGCGCCAGCAGCCAAGCCCCTGGTACGCAGTATTTT
CASSQAPGTQYF
>TRBV20-1|TRBJ1-1|.|once
TGCAGTGCTAGAGTGCAGACTGAAGCTTTCTTT
CSARVQTEAFF
>TRBV7-2|TRBJ2-1|TRBD1|.
TGTGCCAGCAGCTTCGACAGGGGTGTCTACAATGAGCAGTTCTTC
CASSFDRGVYNEQFF
>TRBV7-2|TRBJ1-2|.|.
TGTGCCAGCAGCCCGTCGTTGGGGGAACTATTAAGGGGCTACACCTTC
CASSPSLGELLRGYTF
>TRBV25-1|TRBJ2-7|.|.
TGTGCCAGCAGTGAAAGACGGGCCTACGAGCAGTACTTC
CASSERRAYEQYF
>TRBV7-9|TRBJ2-7|TRBD1|.
TGTGCCAGCAGCTTTGGGACAGGGGGATCCTACGAGCAGTACTTC
CASSFGTGGSYEQYF
>TRBV7-2|TRBJ1-1|.|.
TGTGCCAGCAGTTCTACAGGGTATGGCACTGAAGCTTTCTTT
CASSSTGYGTEAFF
>TRBV30|TRBJ1-1|TRBD1|.
TGTGCCTGGTTGGGACAGGGGCAAACTGAAGCTTTCTTT
CAWLGQGQTEAFF
>TRBV5-4|TRBJ1-2|.|.
TGTGCCAGCAGCTTGTCAGGACAGAACTATGGCTACACCTTC
CASSLSGQNYGYTF
>TRBV7-7|TRBJ1-3|.|.
TGTGCCAGCAGCTTAGACTCTGGAAACACCATATATTTT
CASSLDSGNTIYF
>TRBV19|TRBJ1-4|.|once
TGTGCCAGTAGCCCCGGGACATCTGAAAAACTGTTTTTT
CASSPGTSEKLFF
>TRBV30|TRBJ1-2|TRBD1|.
TGTGCCTGGAGTGTACAGGGGTACTATGGCTACACCTTC
CAWSVQGYYGYTF
>TRBV27|TRBJ2-7|TRBD2|.
TGTGCCAGTAAGACGCTAGCGGGCCCGGGGGAGCAGTACTTC
CASKTLAGPGEQYF
>TRBV7-2|TRBJ2-6|.|few
TGTGCCAGCAGCTTAGGAGGGCGTGGGGCCAACGTCCTGACTTTC
CASSLGGRGANVLTF
>TRBV7-2|TRBJ2-5|.|.
TGTGCCAGCACCCGGGGAGGCGCGTTCCAAGAGACCCAGTACTTC
CASTRGGAFQETQYF
>TRBV30|TRBJ1-5|.|.
TGTGCCTGGAGTGCAAGGACAGTGGGACAGCCCCAGCATTTT
CAWSARTVGQPQHF
>TRBV29-1|TRBJ2-7|.|.
TGCAGCGCGGCCCCGGGTATGGGTTCCGAGCAGTACTTC
CSAAPGMGSEQYF
>TRBV25-1|TRBJ1-2|TRBD1|once
TGTGCCAGCAGTCCGACAGGGAACTATGGCTACACCTTC
CASSPTGNYGYTF
>TRBV29-1|TRBJ2-6|.|.
TGCAGCGTTGAGGTATCTGGGGCCAACGTCCTGACTTTC
CSVEVSGANVLTF
>TRBV4-3|TRBJ1-3|.|.
TGCGCCAGCAGCCAAGAAATTCAGGCGTTCTCTGGAAACACCATATATTTT
CASSQEIQAFSGNTIYF
>TRBV7-2|TRBJ1-6|.|.
TGTGCCAGCAGCTTAGCAGTCTCGGGCAGGGGCTCCTATAATTCACCCCTCCACTTT
CASSLAVSGRGSYNSPLHF
>TRBV9|TRBJ2-5|.|.
TGTGCCAGCAGCGTCTCAGGGGTAGAGACCCAGTACTTC
CASSVSGVETQYF
>TRBV7-2|TRBJ1-6|TRBD1|.
TGTGCCAGCAGCTTATCTAGAACAGGGGGCACCCTCCACTTT
CASSLSRTGGTLHF
>TRBV15|TRBJ1-1|.|few
TGTGCCACCAGCAGAAACAGGCCCCCGAACACTGAAGCTTTCTTT
CATSRNRPPNTEAFF
>TRBV30|TRBJ1-5|.|.
TGTGCACTCAAAGTCGGGAATCAGCCCCAGCATTTT
CALKVGNQPQHF
>TRBV4-1|TRBJ1-2|.|.
TGCGCCAGCAGCCAAGATATATCCCGGAACTATGGCTACACCTTC
CASSQDISRNYGYTF
>TRBV7-3|TRBJ2-1|.|once
TGTGCCAGCAGCCCACAGCGAGGCTCCTACAATGAGCAGTTCTTC
CASSPQRGSYNEQFF